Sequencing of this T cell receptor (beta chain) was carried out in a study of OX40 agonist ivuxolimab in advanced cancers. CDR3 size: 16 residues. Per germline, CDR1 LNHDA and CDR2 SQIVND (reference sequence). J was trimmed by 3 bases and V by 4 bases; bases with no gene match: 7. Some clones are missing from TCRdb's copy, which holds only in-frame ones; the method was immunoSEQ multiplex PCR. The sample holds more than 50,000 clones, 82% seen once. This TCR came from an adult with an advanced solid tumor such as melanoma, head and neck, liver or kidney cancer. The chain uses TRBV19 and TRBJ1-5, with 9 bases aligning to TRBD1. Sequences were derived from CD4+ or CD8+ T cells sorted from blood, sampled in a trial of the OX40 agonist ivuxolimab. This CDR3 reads CASSTSTGGNNQPQHF. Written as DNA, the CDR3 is TGTGCCAGTAGTACATCGACAGGGGGGAACAATCAGCCCCAGCATTTT.